This TCR beta chain comes out of a study of control samples from healthy donors and cancer patients. This clone has a single count. Trimming stripped 1 base from V and 1 base from J, with 9 bases between. Germline CDR1 is GTSNPN and CDR2 is SVGIG (reference sequence). The CDR3 totals 14 residues. Clones were sequenced by immunoSEQ multiplex PCR, and TCRdb holds only the in-frame ones, with some missing. The top ten hold roughly 0.9% of the sample, which has more than 45,000 clones, about 91% seen once. The rearrangement joins TRBV30 to TRBJ2-3, with TRBD1 as a possible D gene (5 bases). The specimen was PBMCs. This receptor was taken from a man under 40 with colorectal cancer. This CDR3 reads CAWSAGPGTDTQYF. The CDR3 DNA is TGTGCCTGGAGTGCAGGGCCTGGCACAGATACGCAGTATTTT.